A single sample gave rise to the 10 T cell receptor beta chains below, sequenced in a study of healthy donors' naive CD4 and CD8 T cells. A linear amplification protocol produced the TCR libraries from around 0.55 ug of total RNA. TCRdb ran MiXCR on the reads and lists one entry per CDR3 protein. Of 180,000 or so distinct CDR3 sequences detected, over 60% appear once; the ten largest clones hold 2% to 2.5%. Material for sequencing was naive CD4+ and CD8+ T cells sorted from blood, pooled from several donors. Source of these receptors: a pool of human donors in good health; the sample pools cells from several healthy donors.

The chain links TRBV7-2 to TRBJ1-6; TRBD1 agrees at 7 bases. The CDR3 extends over 15 amino acids. The germline V gene has CDR1 SGHTA and CDR2 FQGNSA. The trim removed 6 bases at V and 7 bases at J, leaving 9 bases unmatched. The CDR3: CASRQAGGLNSPLHF. CDR3 bases: TGTGCCAGCAGGCAGGCAGGGGGATTAAATTCACCCCTCCACTTT.

The chain recombines TRBV6-5 with TRBJ2-3, with D tentatively TRBD1 (6 bases). Germline CDR1 MNHEY, CDR2 SVGAGI. The CDR3 is made up of 15 amino acids. V shed 2 bases and J shed 8 bases, with 17 bases lying between them. The CDR3 region is CASSYIQGGSGTQYF. The CDR3 coding sequence is TGTGCCAGCAGTTACATACAGGGTGGGTCGGGTACGCAGTATTTT.

This chain uses TRBV20-1 with TRBJ2-7; D perhaps matches TRBD2 (7 bases). CDR3 length: 14 amino acids. Trimming cost V 5 bases and J 7 bases, with 21 bases left between them. Germline-derived CDR1 and CDR2 are DFQATT and SNEGSKA (reference sequence). CDR3 residues: CSAPSPGGAGEQYF. The CDR3 nucleotides are TGCAGTGCTCCCTCCCCGGGGGGCGCGGGAGAGCAGTACTTC.

The V call is TRBV5-6, the J call TRBJ2-1, with no clear D. Germline V gene data show CDR1 as SGHDT and CDR2 as YYEEEE. The V end lost 3 bases, the J end lost 5 bases, and 6 bases lay between the germline ends. The CDR3 spans 12 residues. The CDR3 bases are TGTGCCAGCAGCTGGGCAGACAATGAGCAGTTCTTC. Translating it yields CASSWADNEQFF.

This clonotype was recorded only once. This chain links TRBV4-3 with TRBJ2-3; TRBD1 agrees at 10 bases. CDR1 LGHNA and CDR2 YSLEER come from the germline V gene. This CDR3 spans 18 amino acids. J lost 2 bases, V lost 3 bases, and 11 bases had no gene match. CDR3 protein: CASSQAGTGDFDTDTQYF. Here the CDR3 DNA reads TGCGCCAGCAGCCAGGCCGGGACAGGGGATTTTGACACAGATACGCAGTATTTT.

The V call is TRBV7-6, the J call TRBJ2-7, with TRBD1 matching 11 bases. The CDR3 contains 15 residues. CDR1 is SGHVS, CDR2 FNYEAQ, per germline. With 5 bases clipped from V and 4 bases from J, the junction kept 7 bases outside the gene matches. For the CDR3, the DNA is TGTGCCAGCAGCCACCCGGGACAGGGGGTATACGAGCAGTACTTC. Translated, it gives CASSHPGQGVYEQYF.

This clonotype was seen just once. This rearrangement joins TRBV27 to TRBJ1-5; D is possibly TRBD1 (6 bases). The CDR3 is made up of 14 amino acids. In germline, CDR1 is MNHEY, CDR2 SMNVEV (reference sequence). Trimming took 5 bases from V and 1 from J, leaving 9 bases between them. The CDR3 protein is CASSPGVSNQPQHF. CDR3 nucleotides: TGTGCCAGCAGTCCAGGGGTCAGCAATCAGCCCCAGCATTTT.

V gene TRBV6-5 combines with J gene TRBJ2-1, with 10 bases aligning to TRBD2. Germline loops: CDR1 MNHEY, CDR2 SVGAGI. The V and J ends lost 5 bases and 10 bases, in that order; junction bases with no gene match: 5. The CDR3 sequence is 13 residues long. The DNA for the CDR3 is TGTGCCAGCAGTCAAGGACTAGCGGTGGAGCAGTTCTTC. It yields the protein CASSQGLAVEQFF.

The V call is TRBV6-6, the J call TRBJ1-2; tentative D call: TRBD1 (6 bases). V gave up 5 bases and J gave up 6 bases, with 16 bases separating them. Germline CDR1 MNHNY, CDR2 SVGAGI (reference sequence). This CDR3 spans 14 amino acids. The CDR3 protein is CASSQPRTADGYTF. The CDR3 DNA sequence: TGTGCCAGCAGTCAACCCCGGACAGCTGATGGCTACACCTTC.

This chain connects TRBV29-1 to TRBJ2-1; D could derive from TRBD1 or TRBD2 (6 bases each). Per germline, CDR1 SQVTM and CDR2 ANQGSEA. Trimming removed 6 bases from V and 4 bases from J, with 13 bases in between. This CDR3 has 13 amino acids. The DNA of the CDR3 is TGCAGCGTCGGGGGCAGTTTGTACAATGAGCAGTTCTTC. Encoded protein: CSVGGSLYNEQFF.